Listed here is a single T cell receptor beta chain. This clonotype turned up a few times. What antigen it recognizes has not been identified. Per-nucleotide qualities are absent, and no much larger clonotype sits a single base away. This specimen belongs to a study of blood T cells in healthy people across ages (dated by TCRdb to the mid-2010s). Concerning the study at large: Template switching captured roughly one uniquely barcoded TCR beta cDNA molecule per two T cells in model experiments. For two donors (one aged 18 to 29 and one aged 80 or older), the study analyzed two additional independent replicas of 1 million unique cDNA reads from the same blood draw. To avoid experimental bias, donors of different ages were distributed randomly across sequencing lanes. The study measured age-related changes in TCR beta repertoire diversity using deep sequencing normalized with unique cDNA molecular identifiers. The donors were divided into four age groups: young (average around 15 years), middle-aged (under 40), aged (62) and long-lived (about 90).

General findings and caveats noted by the study authors: Conclusive comparison of naive and antigen-experienced compartments was prevented by the profiling of bulk unsorted PBMCs. Total diversity estimates from one million sequenced T cells were considered lower bounds and underestimates. Compared with the aged group, more naive CD4+ T cells, fewer expanded clones and increased TCR diversity were shown by the long-lived group, suggesting age selection. Donor CMV infection status was unknown, potentially confounding age-related changes in expanded clonotypes. As age increased, observed TCR beta diversity per million T cells dropped in a roughly linear way, and a significant reduction was already evident by age around 41. A strong correlation was found between observed TCR beta diversity and the percentage of naive T cells measured by flow cytometry.

Deletion took 0 bases off V and 4 bases off J, with a span of 18 bases between the germline ends. The germline V gene (reference sequence) supplies CDR1 SEHNR and CDR2 FQNEAQ. The CDR3 contains 17 residues, cysteine and phenylalanine counted. The read is trimmed to its CDR3 DNA, 51 bases read in frame from base 1. Receptor libraries were prepared by 5' RACE. Sequencing used an Illumina HiSeq 2500. The second PCR ran for about 7 to 11 cycles and used a J-beta primer mix along with a sample-barcoded 5' primer. A template-switch 5' adaptor carrying 12 random nucleotides introduced a unique molecular identifier onto each TCR beta cDNA molecule. Each sample yielded at least 2.5 million CDR3-containing paired-end reads. First-strand cDNA was synthesized from all RNA with the Mint cDNA synthesis kit, primed by a TRBC-specific oligonucleotide. All cDNA was treated with uracil-DNA glycosylase and then went through a first 18-cycle PCR with the universal primers M1SS and BC2_uni_R. The original methods were these. For normalization, 1 million high-quality reads, each with a distinct molecular identifier, were randomly selected from each sample. Reads sharing molecular identifiers were discarded rather than binned into consensus sequences. MiTCR, set to a Q25 quality threshold and the strictest error-elimination algorithm, was used for CDR3 identification, clonotype clustering and error correction. Lower-bound total TCR beta diversity was estimated with a nonparametric unseen species model using Euler transformation. TCRdb took the public reads, trimmed them with fastp at Q25, ran MiXCR for clone calling and kept in-frame beta chains. Records with the same CDR3 protein are collapsed into one entry carrying the most frequent genes and DNA. The V and J calls follow TCRdb's processing rather than the paper's. The sample table contains around 1,600,000 distinct CDR3 sequences; only one count was recorded for less than 45% of them. The ten biggest clones cover about 3.8% of the sample.

The 39 donors, aged about 6 to 95 years, were systemically healthy Caucasian individuals from Russia. Each donor gave 9 to 10 milliliters of peripheral blood, collected into EDTA-treated Vacutainer tubes. Ficoll-Paque density-gradient centrifugation was used to isolate PBMCs, with at least 7 million per sample. Trizol reagent was used to extract total RNA from PBMCs, with at least 6 micrograms per sample. The percentages of naive CD45RAhigh/CD27high T cells were determined by flow cytometry on a PBMC aliquot from every donor. This receptor was obtained from a woman aged 18 to 35 in good health. Sample: blood. This chain joins TRBV7-9 to TRBJ1-1; the D segment cannot be called with confidence. The DNA sequence is TGTGCCAGCAGCTTAGCCTCCCCGTCAAGGCTCATCACTGAAGCTTTCTTT. It is translated as CASSLASPSRLITEAFF.